This T cell receptor (beta chain) was identified in a study of early T cells in non-severe SARS-CoV-2 infection. About the research overall: Whole-blood bulk RNA, unsorted, was sequenced, and chains were unpaired.

Researchers attached unique molecular identifiers to individual cDNA molecules. TCRdb re-called the 5' RACE reads with MiXCR, one entry per CDR3 protein. Here the sample spans around 50,000 distinct CDR3 sequences, about an eighth being singletons. The CDR3 spans 14 residues. V lost 1 base and J 4 bases, leaving 10 bases between the germline ends. Per the germline V gene, CDR1 is SEHNR and CDR2 is FQNEAQ (reference sequence). Ten or more counts support this clonotype. The chain uses TRBV7-9 and TRBJ1-2, with D unclear. Source material: whole blood. This TCR was sampled from an adult who was a healthcare worker with PCR-confirmed SARS-CoV-2 infection or an uninfected control (not recorded which). The CDR3 protein is CASSLGPAGYGYTF. In DNA form, the CDR3 reads TGTGCCAGCAGCTTAGGACCGGCGGGCTATGGCTACACCTTC.